The 6 T cell receptor beta chains presented below share a single source sample, sequenced in a study of blood T cell repertoires in COVID-19. Generated by immunoSEQ multiplex PCR, the TCRdb table keeps only in-frame clones and is missing some. The sample carries 310,000 or so clones, 87% recorded once. The sample was PBMCs or T cells enriched from blood (not recorded which). The receptors shown here come from a woman in her 30s who had recovered from COVID-19.

The V and J genes are TRBV19 and TRBJ1-4; the D is unclear. This CDR3 is 15 amino acids long. Trimming cost V 7 bases and J 3 bases, with 15 bases left between them. The germline V gene has CDR1 LNHDA and CDR2 SQIVND (reference sequence). CDR3 sequence: CASMGFGEPNEKLFF. The CDR3, as DNA: TGTGCCAGTATGGGATTCGGGGAACCTAATGAAAAACTGTTTTTT.

V usage is TRBV5-1 and J usage is TRBJ1-1; a possible D gene is TRBD1 (5 bases). V was cut by 4 bases and J by 4 bases, with 14 bases left in between. The germline gives CDR1 SGHRS, CDR2 YFSETQ. This CDR3 is built from 14 residues. The CDR3 DNA is TGCGCCAGCAGCCCTCTTGGGGGGGGCACTGAAGCTTTCTTT. Its translation is CASSPLGGGTEAFF.

In nucleotides, the CDR3 is TGTGCCTGGAGTCAGCGGACAGGGGCCCTTAGCAATCAGCCCCAGCATTTT. Translated: CAWSQRTGALSNQPQHF. The chain is built from TRBV30 and TRBJ1-5; 9 bases are shared with TRBD1. The CDR3 has 17 residues. The V gene's germline CDR1 is GTSNPN and CDR2 SVGIG (reference sequence). Unmatched junction bases numbered 8, after V lost 2 bases and J lost 0 bases.

The CDR3 protein is CASSAGTSGGMSEQFF. Written as DNA, the CDR3 is TGCGCCAGCAGCGCCGGGACTAGCGGGGGGATGAGTGAGCAGTTCTTC. The V gene is TRBV5-1, the J gene TRBJ2-1; 15 bases are a match to TRBD2. This CDR3 contains 16 residues. The junction had 8 bases not matched to a gene; V was cut back by 4 bases and J by 9 bases. The germline V gene encodes CDR1 SGHRS and CDR2 YFSETQ.

The chain combines TRBV3-1 (or the pseudogene TRBV3-2) with TRBJ2-2; D uncertain. This CDR3 spans 14 amino acids. Trimming took off 1 base at V and 4 bases at J, with 7 bases between the two ends. Per germline, CDR1 LGHDT and CDR2 YNNKEL (reference sequence). The CDR3 coding sequence is TGTGCCAGCAGCCAAGTCGTCGGCACCGGGGAGCTGTTTTTT. It is translated as CASSQVVGTGELFF.

This clone has a single count. The chain recombines TRBV4-1 with TRBJ2-2; TRBD2 agrees at 9 bases. The CDR3 extends over 17 amino acids. Germline values: CDR1 MGHRA, CDR2 YSYEKL. With 1 base clipped from V and 2 bases from J, the junction kept 5 bases outside the gene matches. The DNA of the CDR3 is TGCGCCAGCAGCCAAGTTTATAGCGGGAGAAACACCGGGGAGCTGTTTTTT. Its protein is CASSQVYSGRNTGELFF.